This TCR beta chain was documented in a study of blood T cell repertoires in COVID-19. Turning to the study itself: Whether acute or convalescent, the COVID-19 samples came from the United States, Italy and Spain.

V lost 0 bases, J lost 0 bases, and 14 bases lay in between. The CDR3 runs to 17 residues. Germline loops: CDR1 MNHEY, CDR2 SVGEGT. Methods used by the authors: Amplified reference gene primers provided the basis for estimating nucleated cell counts. Here immunoSEQ multiplex PCR was the method, and the copy in TCRdb shows in-frame clones only, minus some. V, J and clone size were drawn from that table, and D and trimming were deduced from the DNA. This sample has 160,000 or so clones, with about four fifths found just once. The sequencing sample was made of peripheral blood. This sequence was found in a woman of 80 years or more with acute or convalescent COVID-19. The V call is TRBV6-2 or TRBV6-3, the J call TRBJ2-5; tentatively, D is TRBD2 (7 bases). The CDR3 here is CASSYSRKGGYQETQYF. The CDR3 DNA reads TGTGCCAGCAGTTACTCGAGAAAGGGGGGGTACCAAGAGACCCAGTACTTC.